Listed here are 14 T cell receptor beta chains from one sample, sequenced in a study of Ad26.COV2.S vaccination and SARS-CoV-2 variants. Treatment indicated: about 20 received Ad26.COV2.S at low or high dose, single or two shots; about 5 received placebo; per-sample allocation not given. Each sample was drawn 63 days after the first injection (of vaccine or placebo). Produced via immunoSEQ multiplex PCR; TCRdb's table is partial and in-frame only. The top ten clones hold roughly 1.7% of a sample with 350,000 to 450,000 clones, 80% to 95% of them seen once. The input for sequencing was peripheral blood, taken in a trial of Ad26.COV2.S vaccine versus placebo. The receptor source for this set is a person aged 18-60 years who received the Ad26.COV2.S COVID-19 vaccine or a placebo.

The chain carries TRBV28 and TRBJ1-2; 9 bases are shared with TRBD1. J gave up 8 bases and V 10 bases, and 14 bases lay outside the gene matches. Germline V gene data show CDR1 as MDHEN and CDR2 as SYDVKM. The length of the CDR3 is 14 residues. The chain's CDR3 is CATRPSTGGRGYTF. The CDR3 DNA reads TGTGCCACGCGACCTTCGACAGGGGGACGCGGCTACACCTTC.

The genes are TRBV6-6 and TRBJ1-4; TRBD1 is a possible D gene (6 bases). The germline V gene has CDR1 MNHNY and CDR2 SVGAGI (reference sequence). This CDR3 contains 14 residues. Trimming cost V 6 bases and J 5 bases, with 13 bases left between them. In nucleotides, the CDR3 is TGTGCCAGCAGCTCGGGGGGGCCGAATGAAAAACTGTTTTTT. It translates to CASSSGGPNEKLFF.

The chain joins TRBV4-3 to TRBJ2-5; 9 bases are shared with TRBD2. The CDR3 totals 20 residues. Germline V CDR1 and CDR2: LGHNA, YSLEER. Trimming removed 0 bases from V and 0 bases from J; junction bases left unmatched: 14. CDR3 DNA: TGCGCCAGCAGCCAAGATTTAAGGGCTAGCGGGGAGCGGTACCAAGAGACCCAGTACTTC. Amino acid sequence: CASSQDLRASGERYQETQYF.

The chain carries TRBV24-1 and TRBJ2-5; TRBD1 matches 9 bases. J gave up 5 bases and V 2 bases, and 14 bases lay outside the gene matches. This CDR3 spans 18 amino acids. Germline assignment: CDR1 KGHDR and CDR2 SFDVKD. For the CDR3, the DNA is TGTGCCACCAGTGATTCCTGGGGGGGGACAGGGTTCTTGGAGACCCAGTACTTC. Translating it yields CATSDSWGGTGFLETQYF.

This rearrangement joins TRBV5-1 to TRBJ2-6, with D unresolved. The CDR3 covers 13 residues. Germline assignment: CDR1 SGHRS and CDR2 YFSETQ. V dropped 0 bases and J dropped 2 bases, with 0 bases sitting between them. The CDR3 region has the DNA TGCGCCAGCAGCTTGGCTGGGGCCAACGTCCTGACTTTC. Its translation: CASSLAGANVLTF.

J is TRBJ2-5 and V is TRBV11-3; tentative D call: TRBD1 (6 bases). Trimming took off 3 bases at V and 4 bases at J, with 9 bases between the two ends. The CDR3 loop spans 13 amino acids. Germline loops: CDR1 SGHNT, CDR2 YENEEA. The CDR3 loop is CASSLRGRETQYF. CDR3 DNA sequence: TGTGCCAGCAGCTTGAGGGGGAGAGAGACCCAGTACTTC.

The J gene is TRBJ1-1, the V gene TRBV30; D is uncertain. This CDR3 contains 13 residues. V was trimmed by 0 bases and J by 1 base, leaving 6 bases between them. Germline CDR1 GTSNPN, CDR2 SVGIG (reference sequence). The CDR3 loop is CAWSVGRNTEAFF. The CDR3, as DNA: TGTGCCTGGAGTGTGGGGAGGAACACTGAAGCTTTCTTT. The full variable domain, with the rest looked up from reference TRBV30 and TRBJ1-1, is SQTIHQWPATLVQPVGSPLSLECTVEGTSNPNLYWYRQAAGRGLQLLFYSVGIGQISSEVPQNLSASRPQDRQFILSSKKLLLSDSGFYLCAWSVGRNTEAFFGQGTRLTVV.

The J gene is TRBJ1-6, the V gene TRBV5-5; no clear D. The V gene's germline CDR1 is SGHKS and CDR2 YYEKEE (reference sequence). There are 14 residues in the CDR3. Trimming removed 0 bases from V and 0 bases from J, with 1 base in between. The CDR3 region has the DNA TGTGCCAGCAGCTTGGGCTCCTATAATTCACCCCTCCACTTT. Its protein is CASSLGSYNSPLHF.

This chain uses TRBV3-1 (or the pseudogene TRBV3-2) with TRBJ2-3; the D is unclear. V lost 0 bases, J lost 7 bases, and 5 bases lay in between. Germline CDR1 reads LGHDT; CDR2 reads YNNKEL (reference sequence). This CDR3 spans 12 amino acids. The DNA of the CDR3 is TGTGCCAGCAGCCAAGATCGTTATACGCAGTATTTT. This gives the protein CASSQDRYTQYF.

The chain couples TRBV3-1 (or the pseudogene TRBV3-2) to TRBJ2-4; 8 bases fit TRBD1. The V segment lost 4 bases and the J segment 8 bases; nucleotides outside the gene matches: 10. The CDR3 extends over 15 amino acids. The germline V gene encodes CDR1 LGHDT and CDR2 YNNKEL (reference sequence). DNA of the CDR3: TGTGCCAGCAGCCCCCTAGGACAGGGAGGCCACATTCAGTACTTC. It yields the protein CASSPLGQGGHIQYF.

The chain links TRBV3-1 (or the pseudogene TRBV3-2) to TRBJ2-1, with a possible D match to TRBD2 (5 bases). CDR1 is LGHDT, CDR2 YNNKEL, per germline (reference sequence). V shed 1 base and J shed 3 bases, with 10 bases lying between them. The CDR3 is made up of 15 amino acids. As DNA, the CDR3 is TGTGCCAGCAGCCAAGGGCACGGAGGCTACAATGAGCAGTTCTTC. Translation gives CASSQGHGGYNEQFF.

The V call is TRBV7-2, the J call TRBJ1-1; the D gene is possibly TRBD1 (6 bases). The V gene's germline CDR1 is SGHTA and CDR2 FQGNSA. The CDR3 contains 15 residues. Trimming took off 3 bases at V and 0 bases at J, with 11 bases between the two ends. CDR3 region: CASSLGTGLNTEAFF. The DNA for the CDR3 is TGTGCCAGCAGCTTGGGTACAGGGTTGAACACTGAAGCTTTCTTT.

This sequence joins TRBV6-5 and TRBJ2-3; TRBD2 matches at 10 bases. The germline V gene encodes CDR1 MNHEY and CDR2 SVGAGI. There are 16 residues in the CDR3. Trimming cost V 0 bases and J 1 base; bases outside gene matches: 1. The CDR3 DNA follows: TGTGCCAGCAGTTACTCCGGGACTAGCGGCACAGATACGCAGTATTTT. Residues: CASSYSGTSGTDTQYF.

This clone was seen just once. The chain combines TRBV5-1 with TRBJ2-1, with 7 bases lining up with TRBD1. Per the germline V gene, CDR1 is SGHRS and CDR2 is YFSETQ. The ends lost 0 bases at V and 0 bases at J; junction bases unmatched: 3. This CDR3 has 16 residues. The CDR3 DNA sequence: TGCGCCAGCAGCTTGGTGGACAGGTACTCCTACAATGAGCAGTTCTTC. Translated, it gives CASSLVDRYSYNEQFF.